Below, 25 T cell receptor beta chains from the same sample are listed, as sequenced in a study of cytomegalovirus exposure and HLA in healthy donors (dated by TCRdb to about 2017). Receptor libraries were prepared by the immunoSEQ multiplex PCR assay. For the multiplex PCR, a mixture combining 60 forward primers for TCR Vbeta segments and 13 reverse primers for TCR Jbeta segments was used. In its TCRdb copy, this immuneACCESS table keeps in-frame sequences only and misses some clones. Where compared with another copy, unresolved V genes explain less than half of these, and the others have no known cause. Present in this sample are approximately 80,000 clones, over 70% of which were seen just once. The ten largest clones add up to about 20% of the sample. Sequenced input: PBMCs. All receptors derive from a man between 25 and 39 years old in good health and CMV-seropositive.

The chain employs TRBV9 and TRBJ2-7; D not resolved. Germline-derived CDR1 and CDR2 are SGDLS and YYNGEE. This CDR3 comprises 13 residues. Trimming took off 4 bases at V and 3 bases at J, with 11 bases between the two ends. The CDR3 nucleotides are TGTGCCAGCAGCACCAGACTGGGCTACGAGCAGTACTTC. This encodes CASSTRLGYEQYF. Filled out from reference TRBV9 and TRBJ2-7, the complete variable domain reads DSGVTQTPKHLITATGQRVTLRCSPRSGDLSVYWYQQSLDQGLQFLIQYYNGEERAKGNILERFSAQQFPDLHSELNLSSLELGDSALYFCASSTRLGYEQYFGPGTRLTVT.

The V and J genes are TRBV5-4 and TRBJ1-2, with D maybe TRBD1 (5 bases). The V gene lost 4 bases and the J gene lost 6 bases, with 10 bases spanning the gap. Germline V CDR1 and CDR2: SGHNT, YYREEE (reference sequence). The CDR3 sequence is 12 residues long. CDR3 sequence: CASSPAGHGYTF. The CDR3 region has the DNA TGTGCCAGCAGCCCGGCAGGGCATGGCTACACCTTC. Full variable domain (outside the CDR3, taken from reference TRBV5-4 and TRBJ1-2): ETGVTQSPTHLIKTRGQQVTLRCSSQSGHNTVSWYQQALGQGPQFIFQYYREEENGRGNFPPRFSGLQFPNYSSELNVNALELDDSALYLCASSPAGHGYTFGSGTRLTVV.

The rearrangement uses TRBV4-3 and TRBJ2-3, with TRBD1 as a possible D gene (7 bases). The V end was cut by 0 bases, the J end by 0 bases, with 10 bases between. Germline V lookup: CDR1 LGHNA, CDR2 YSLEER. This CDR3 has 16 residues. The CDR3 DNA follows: TGCGCCAGCAGCCAAGACAGGGGGGAAAGCACAGATACGCAGTATTTT. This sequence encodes CASSQDRGESTDTQYF.

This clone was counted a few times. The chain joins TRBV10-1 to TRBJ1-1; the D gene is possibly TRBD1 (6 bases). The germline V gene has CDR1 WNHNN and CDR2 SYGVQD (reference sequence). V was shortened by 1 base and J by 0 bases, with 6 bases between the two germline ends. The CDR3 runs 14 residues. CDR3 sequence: CASSEYRVNTEAFF. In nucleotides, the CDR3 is TGCGCCAGCAGTGAGTACAGGGTGAACACTGAAGCTTTCTTT.

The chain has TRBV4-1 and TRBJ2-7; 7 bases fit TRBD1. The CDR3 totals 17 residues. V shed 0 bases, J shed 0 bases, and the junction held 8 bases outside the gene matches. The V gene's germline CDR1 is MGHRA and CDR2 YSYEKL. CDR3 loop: CASSQDQGVSISYEQYF. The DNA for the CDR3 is TGCGCCAGCAGCCAAGATCAGGGGGTCTCAATCTCCTACGAGCAGTACTTC.

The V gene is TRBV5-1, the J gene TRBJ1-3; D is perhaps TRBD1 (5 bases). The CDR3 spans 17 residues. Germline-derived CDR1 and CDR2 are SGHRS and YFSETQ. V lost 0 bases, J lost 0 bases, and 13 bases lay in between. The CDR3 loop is CASSLGGFRGSGNTIYF. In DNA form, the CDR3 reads TGCGCCAGCAGCTTGGGAGGTTTTAGGGGCTCTGGAAACACCATATATTTT.

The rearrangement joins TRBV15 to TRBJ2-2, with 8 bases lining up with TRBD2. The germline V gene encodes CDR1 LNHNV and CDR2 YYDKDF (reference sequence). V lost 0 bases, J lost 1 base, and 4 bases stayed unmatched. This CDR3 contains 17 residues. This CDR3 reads CATSREVAGRNTGELFF. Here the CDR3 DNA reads TGTGCCACCAGCAGAGAGGTAGCGGGGAGGAACACCGGGGAGCTGTTTTTT.

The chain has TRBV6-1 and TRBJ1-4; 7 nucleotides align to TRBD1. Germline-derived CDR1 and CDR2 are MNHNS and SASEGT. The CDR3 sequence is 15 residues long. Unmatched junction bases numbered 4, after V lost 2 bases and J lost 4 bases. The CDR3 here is CASSEPGQSNEKLFF. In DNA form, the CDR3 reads TGTGCCAGCAGTGAACCGGGACAGAGTAATGAAAAACTGTTTTTT.

Here the CDR3 DNA reads TGCGCCAGCAGCCAAGGCGGAGAAAACATTCAGTACTTC. This codes for CASSQGGENIQYF. The genes are TRBV4-1 and TRBJ2-4; D not certain. V shed 1 base and J shed 5 bases, with 6 bases lying between them. The germline CDR1 and CDR2 sequences are MGHRA and YSYEKL. The CDR3 runs 13 residues.

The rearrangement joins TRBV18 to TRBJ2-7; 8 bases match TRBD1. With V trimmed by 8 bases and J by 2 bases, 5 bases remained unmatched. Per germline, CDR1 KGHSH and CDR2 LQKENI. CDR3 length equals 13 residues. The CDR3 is CASHRGDTYEQYF. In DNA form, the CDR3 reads TGTGCCAGCCACAGGGGGGATACCTACGAGCAGTACTTC.

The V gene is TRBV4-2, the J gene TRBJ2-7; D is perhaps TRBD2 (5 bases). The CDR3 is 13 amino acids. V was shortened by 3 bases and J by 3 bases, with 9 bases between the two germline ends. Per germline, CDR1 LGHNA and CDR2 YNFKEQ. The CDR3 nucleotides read TGTGCCAGCAGCCAGAGGGTGGACTACGAGCAGTACTTC. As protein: CASSQRVDYEQYF.

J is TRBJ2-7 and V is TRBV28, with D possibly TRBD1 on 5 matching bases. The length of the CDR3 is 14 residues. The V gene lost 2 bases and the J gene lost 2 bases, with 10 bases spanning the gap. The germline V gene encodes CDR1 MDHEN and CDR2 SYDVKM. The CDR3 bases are TGTGCCAGCAGTTTAACAGGTTCCGCCTACGAGCAGTACTTC. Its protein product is CASSLTGSAYEQYF. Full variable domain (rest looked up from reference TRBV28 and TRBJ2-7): DVKVTQSSRYLVKRTGEKVFLECVQDMDHENMFWYRQDPGLGLRLIYFSYDVKMKEKGDIPEGYSVSREKKERFSLILESASTNQTSMYLCASSLTGSAYEQYFGPGTRLTVT.

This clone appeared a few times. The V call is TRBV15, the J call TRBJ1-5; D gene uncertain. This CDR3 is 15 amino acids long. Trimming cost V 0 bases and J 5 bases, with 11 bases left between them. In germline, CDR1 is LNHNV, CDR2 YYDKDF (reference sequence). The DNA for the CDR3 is TGTGCCACCAGCAGAGATAGAGAAGCCCATCAGCCCCAGCATTTT. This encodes CATSRDREAHQPQHF.

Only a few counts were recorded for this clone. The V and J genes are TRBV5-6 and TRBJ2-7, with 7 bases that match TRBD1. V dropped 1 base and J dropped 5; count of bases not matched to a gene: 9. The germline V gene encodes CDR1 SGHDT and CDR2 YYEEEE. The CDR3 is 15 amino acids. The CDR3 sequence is CASSLRRTGPDEQYF. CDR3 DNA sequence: TGTGCCAGCAGCTTGCGCCGGACAGGTCCTGACGAGCAGTACTTC.

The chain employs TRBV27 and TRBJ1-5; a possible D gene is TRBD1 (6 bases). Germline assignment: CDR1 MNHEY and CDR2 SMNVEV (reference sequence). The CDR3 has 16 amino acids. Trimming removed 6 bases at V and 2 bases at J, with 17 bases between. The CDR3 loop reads CASSPTAGVGNQPQHF. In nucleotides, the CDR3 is TGTGCCAGCAGCCCGACGGCAGGGGTAGGCAATCAGCCCCAGCATTTT.

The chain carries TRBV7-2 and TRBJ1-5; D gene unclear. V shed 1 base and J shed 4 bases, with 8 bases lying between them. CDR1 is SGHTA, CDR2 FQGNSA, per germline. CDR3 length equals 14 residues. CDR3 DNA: TGTGCCAGCAGCTTAGGCCAGGCTAATCAGCCCCAGCATTTT. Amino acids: CASSLGQANQPQHF. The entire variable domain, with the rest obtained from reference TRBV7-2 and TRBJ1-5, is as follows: GAGVSQSPSNKVTEKGKDVELRCDPISGHTALYWYRQSLGQGLEFLIYFQGNSAPDKSGLPSDRFSAERTGGSVSTLTIQRTQQEDSAVYLCASSLGQANQPQHFGDGTRLSIL.

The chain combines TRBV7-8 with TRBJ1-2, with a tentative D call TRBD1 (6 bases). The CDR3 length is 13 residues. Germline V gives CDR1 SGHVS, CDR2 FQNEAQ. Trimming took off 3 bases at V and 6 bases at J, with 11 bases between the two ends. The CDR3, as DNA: TGTGCCAGCAGCTTGCCAGGGGACCATGGCTACACCTTC. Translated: CASSLPGDHGYTF.

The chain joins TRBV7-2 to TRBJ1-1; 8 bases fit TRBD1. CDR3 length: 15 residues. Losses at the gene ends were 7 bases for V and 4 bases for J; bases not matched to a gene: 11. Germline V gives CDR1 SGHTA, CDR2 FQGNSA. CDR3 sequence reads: CASTKTRGQGTEAFF. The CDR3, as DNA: TGTGCCAGCACTAAAACCAGGGGGCAGGGCACTGAAGCTTTCTTT. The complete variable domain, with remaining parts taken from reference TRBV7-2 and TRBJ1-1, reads GAGVSQSPSNKVTEKGKDVELRCDPISGHTALYWYRQSLGQGLEFLIYFQGNSAPDKSGLPSDRFSAERTGGSVSTLTIQRTQQEDSAVYLCASTKTRGQGTEAFFGQGTRLTVV.

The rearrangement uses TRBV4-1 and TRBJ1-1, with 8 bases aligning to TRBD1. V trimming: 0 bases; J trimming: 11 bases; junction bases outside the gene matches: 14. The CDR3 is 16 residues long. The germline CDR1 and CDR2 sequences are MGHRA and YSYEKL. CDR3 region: CASSQDYGQGGPGAFF. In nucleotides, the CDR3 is TGCGCCAGCAGCCAAGATTACGGACAGGGTGGCCCTGGGGCTTTCTTT.

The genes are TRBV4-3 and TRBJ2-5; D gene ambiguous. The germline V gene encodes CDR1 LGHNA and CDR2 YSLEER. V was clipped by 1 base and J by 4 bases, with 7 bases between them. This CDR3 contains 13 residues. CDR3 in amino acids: CASSQASGETQYF. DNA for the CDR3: TGCGCCAGCAGCCAAGCCTCAGGAGAGACCCAGTACTTC.

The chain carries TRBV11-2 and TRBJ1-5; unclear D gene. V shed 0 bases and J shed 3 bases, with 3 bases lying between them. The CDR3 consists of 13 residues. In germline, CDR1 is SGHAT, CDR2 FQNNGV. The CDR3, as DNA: TGTGCCAGCAGCTTAGAGGCCAATCAGCCCCAGCATTTT. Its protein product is CASSLEANQPQHF.

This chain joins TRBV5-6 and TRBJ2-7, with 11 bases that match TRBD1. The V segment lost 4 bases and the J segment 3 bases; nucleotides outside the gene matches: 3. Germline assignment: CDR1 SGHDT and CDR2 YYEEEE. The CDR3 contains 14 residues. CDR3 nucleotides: TGTGCCAGCAGCCCGGGACAGGGGGACTACGAGCAGTACTTC. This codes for CASSPGQGDYEQYF.

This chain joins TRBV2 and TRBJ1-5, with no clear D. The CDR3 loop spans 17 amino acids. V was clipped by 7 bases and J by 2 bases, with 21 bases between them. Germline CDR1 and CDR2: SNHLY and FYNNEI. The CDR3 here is CASNTGMGGRGNQPQHF. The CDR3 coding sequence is TGTGCCAGCAACACGGGGATGGGAGGTAGGGGCAATCAGCCCCAGCATTTT.

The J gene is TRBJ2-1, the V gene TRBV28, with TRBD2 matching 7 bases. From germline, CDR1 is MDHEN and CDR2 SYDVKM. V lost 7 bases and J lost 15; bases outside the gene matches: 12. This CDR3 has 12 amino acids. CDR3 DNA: TGTGCCAGCACCTCCTCCAGGACTAGTGGGTTCTTC. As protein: CASTSSRTSGFF. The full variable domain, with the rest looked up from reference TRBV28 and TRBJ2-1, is DVKVTQSSRYLVKRTGEKVFLECVQDMDHENMFWYRQDPGLGLRLIYFSYDVKMKEKGDIPEGYSVSREKKERFSLILESASTNQTSMYLCASTSSRTSGFFGPGTRLTVL.

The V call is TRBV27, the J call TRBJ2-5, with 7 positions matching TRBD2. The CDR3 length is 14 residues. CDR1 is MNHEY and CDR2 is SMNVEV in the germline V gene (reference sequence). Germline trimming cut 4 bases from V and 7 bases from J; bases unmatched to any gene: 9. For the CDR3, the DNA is TGTGCCAGCAGTTCCCTCTCGGGGGGTCGGACCCAGTACTTC. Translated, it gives CASSSLSGGRTQYF.